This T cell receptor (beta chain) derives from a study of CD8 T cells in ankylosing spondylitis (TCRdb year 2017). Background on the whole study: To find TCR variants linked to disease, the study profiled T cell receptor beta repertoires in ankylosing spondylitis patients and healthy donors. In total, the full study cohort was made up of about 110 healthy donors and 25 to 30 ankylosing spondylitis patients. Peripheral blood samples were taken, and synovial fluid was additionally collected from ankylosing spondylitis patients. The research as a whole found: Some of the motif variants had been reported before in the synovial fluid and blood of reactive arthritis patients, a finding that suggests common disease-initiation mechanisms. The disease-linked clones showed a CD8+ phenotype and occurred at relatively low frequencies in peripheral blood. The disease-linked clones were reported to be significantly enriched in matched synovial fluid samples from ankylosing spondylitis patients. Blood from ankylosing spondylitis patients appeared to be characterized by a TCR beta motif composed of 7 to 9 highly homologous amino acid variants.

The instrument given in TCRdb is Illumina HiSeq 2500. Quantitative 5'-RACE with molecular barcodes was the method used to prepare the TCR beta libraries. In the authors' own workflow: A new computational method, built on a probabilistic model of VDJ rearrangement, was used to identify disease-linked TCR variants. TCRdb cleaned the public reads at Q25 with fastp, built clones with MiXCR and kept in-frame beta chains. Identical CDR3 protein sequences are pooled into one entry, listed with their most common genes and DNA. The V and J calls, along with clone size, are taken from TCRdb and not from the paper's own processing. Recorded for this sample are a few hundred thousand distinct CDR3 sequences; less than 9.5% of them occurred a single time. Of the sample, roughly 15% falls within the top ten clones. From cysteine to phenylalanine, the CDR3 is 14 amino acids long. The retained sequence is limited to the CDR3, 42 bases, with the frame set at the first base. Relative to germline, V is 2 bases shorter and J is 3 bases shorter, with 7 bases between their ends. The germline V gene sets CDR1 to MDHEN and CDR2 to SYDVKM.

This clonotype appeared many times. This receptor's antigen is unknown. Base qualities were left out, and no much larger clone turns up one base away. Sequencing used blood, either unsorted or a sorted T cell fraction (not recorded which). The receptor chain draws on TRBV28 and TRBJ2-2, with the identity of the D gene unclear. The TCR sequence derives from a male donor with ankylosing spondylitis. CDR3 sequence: CASSLASDTGELFF. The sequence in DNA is TGTGCCAGCAGTTTAGCCAGCGACACCGGGGAGCTGTTTTTT.